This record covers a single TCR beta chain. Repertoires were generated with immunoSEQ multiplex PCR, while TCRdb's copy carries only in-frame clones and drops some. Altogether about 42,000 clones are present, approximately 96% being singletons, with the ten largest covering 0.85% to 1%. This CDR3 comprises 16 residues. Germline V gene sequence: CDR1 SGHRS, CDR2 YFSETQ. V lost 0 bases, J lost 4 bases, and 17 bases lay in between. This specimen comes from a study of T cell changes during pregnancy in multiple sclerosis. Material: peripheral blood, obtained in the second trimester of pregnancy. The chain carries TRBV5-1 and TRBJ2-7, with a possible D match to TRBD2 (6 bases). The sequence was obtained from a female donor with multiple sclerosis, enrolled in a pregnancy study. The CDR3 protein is CASSLGLSGVTYEQYF. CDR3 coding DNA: TGCGCCAGCAGCTTGGGCCTTAGCGGAGTCACGTACGAGCAGTACTTC.